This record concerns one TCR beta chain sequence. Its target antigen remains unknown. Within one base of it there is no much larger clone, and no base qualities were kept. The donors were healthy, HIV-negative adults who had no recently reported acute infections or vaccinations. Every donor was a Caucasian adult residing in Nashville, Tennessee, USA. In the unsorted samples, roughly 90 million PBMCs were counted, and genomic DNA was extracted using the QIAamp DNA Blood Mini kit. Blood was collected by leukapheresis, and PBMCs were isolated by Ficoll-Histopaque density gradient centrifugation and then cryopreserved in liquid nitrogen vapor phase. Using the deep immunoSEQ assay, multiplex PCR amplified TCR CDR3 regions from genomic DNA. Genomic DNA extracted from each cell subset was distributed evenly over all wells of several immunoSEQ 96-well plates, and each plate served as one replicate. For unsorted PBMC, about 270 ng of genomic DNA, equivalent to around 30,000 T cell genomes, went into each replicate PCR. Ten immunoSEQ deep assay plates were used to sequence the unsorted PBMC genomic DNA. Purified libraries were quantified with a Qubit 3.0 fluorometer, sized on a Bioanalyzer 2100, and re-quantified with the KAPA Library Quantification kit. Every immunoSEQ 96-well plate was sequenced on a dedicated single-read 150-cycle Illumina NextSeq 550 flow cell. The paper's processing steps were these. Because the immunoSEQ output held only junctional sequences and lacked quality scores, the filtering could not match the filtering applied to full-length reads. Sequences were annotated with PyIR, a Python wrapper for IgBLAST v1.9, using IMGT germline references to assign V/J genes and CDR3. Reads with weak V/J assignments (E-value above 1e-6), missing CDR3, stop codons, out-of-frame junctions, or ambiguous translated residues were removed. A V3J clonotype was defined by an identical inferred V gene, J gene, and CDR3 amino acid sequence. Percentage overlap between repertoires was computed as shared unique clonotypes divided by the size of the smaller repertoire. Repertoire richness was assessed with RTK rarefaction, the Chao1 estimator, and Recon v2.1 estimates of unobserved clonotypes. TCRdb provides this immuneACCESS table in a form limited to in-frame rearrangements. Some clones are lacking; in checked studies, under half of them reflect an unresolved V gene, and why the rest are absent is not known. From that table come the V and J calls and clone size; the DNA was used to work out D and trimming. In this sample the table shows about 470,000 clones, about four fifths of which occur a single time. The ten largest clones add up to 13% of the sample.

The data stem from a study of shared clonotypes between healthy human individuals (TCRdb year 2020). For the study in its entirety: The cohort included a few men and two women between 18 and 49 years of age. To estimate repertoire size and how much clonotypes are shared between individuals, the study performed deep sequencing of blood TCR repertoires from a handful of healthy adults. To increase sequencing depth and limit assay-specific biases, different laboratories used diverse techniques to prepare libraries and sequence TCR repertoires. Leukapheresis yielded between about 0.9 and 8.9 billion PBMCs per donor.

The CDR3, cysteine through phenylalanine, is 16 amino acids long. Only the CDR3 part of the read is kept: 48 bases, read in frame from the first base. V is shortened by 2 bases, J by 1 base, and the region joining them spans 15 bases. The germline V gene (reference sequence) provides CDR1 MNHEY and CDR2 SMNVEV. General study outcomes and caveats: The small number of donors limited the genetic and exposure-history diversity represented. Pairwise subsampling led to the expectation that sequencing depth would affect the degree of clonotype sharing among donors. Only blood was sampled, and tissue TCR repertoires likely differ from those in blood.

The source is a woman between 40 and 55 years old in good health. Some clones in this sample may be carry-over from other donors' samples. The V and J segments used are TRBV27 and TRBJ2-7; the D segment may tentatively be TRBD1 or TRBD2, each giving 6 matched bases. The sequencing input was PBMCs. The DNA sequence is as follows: TGTGCCAGCAGTTTAACCGGGGGCTGGGGTTCCTACGAGCAGTACTTC. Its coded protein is CASSLTGGWGSYEQYF.